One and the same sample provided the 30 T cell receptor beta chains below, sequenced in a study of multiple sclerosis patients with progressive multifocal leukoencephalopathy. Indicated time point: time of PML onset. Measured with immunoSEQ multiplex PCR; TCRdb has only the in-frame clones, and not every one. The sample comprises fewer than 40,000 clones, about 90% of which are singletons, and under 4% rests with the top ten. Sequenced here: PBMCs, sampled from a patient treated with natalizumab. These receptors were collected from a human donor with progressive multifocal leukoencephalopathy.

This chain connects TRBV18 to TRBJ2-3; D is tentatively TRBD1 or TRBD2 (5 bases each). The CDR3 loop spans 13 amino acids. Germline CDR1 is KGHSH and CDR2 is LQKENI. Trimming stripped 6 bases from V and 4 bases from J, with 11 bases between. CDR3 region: CASSPGAADTQYF. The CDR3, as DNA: TGTGCCAGCTCCCCCGGGGCGGCAGATACGCAGTATTTT.

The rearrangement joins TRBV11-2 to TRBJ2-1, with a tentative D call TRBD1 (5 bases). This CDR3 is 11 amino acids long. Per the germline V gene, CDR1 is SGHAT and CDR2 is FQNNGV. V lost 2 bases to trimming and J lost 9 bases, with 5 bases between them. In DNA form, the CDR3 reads TGTGCCAGCAGCTTAAGGGGTGAGCAGTTCTTC. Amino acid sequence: CASSLRGEQFF.

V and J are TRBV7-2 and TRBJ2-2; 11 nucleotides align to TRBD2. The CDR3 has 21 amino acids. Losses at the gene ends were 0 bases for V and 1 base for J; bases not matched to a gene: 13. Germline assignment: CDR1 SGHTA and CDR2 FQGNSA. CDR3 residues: CASSLAYDSGRAGVNTGELFF. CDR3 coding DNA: TGTGCCAGCAGCTTAGCGTATGATAGCGGGAGGGCCGGGGTGAACACCGGGGAGCTGTTTTTT.

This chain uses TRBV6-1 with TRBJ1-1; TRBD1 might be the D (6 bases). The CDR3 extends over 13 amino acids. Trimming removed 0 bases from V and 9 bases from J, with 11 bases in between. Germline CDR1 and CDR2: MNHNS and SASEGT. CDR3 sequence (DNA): TGTGCCAGCAGTGAAGCGATGGGGGGCCAAGCTTTCTTT. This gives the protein CASSEAMGGQAFF.

The CDR3: CASSAGPRLTSGEQFF. CDR3 DNA: TGTGCCAGCAGCGCGGGTCCCCGGCTTACTAGCGGGGAGCAGTTCTTC. This sequence joins TRBV7-9 and TRBJ2-1; 9 nucleotides align to TRBD2. Germline lookup yields CDR1 SEHNR and CDR2 FQNEAQ (reference sequence). Trimming cost V 5 bases and J 10 bases; bases outside gene matches: 15. This CDR3 region has 16 residues. Supplemented by reference TRBV7-9 and TRBJ2-1, the full variable domain reads DTGVSQNPRHKITKRGQNVTFRCDPISEHNRLYWYRQTLGQGPEFLTYFQNEAQLEKSRLLSDRFSAERPKGSFSTLEIQRTEQGDSAMYLCASSAGPRLTSGEQFFGPGTRLTVL.

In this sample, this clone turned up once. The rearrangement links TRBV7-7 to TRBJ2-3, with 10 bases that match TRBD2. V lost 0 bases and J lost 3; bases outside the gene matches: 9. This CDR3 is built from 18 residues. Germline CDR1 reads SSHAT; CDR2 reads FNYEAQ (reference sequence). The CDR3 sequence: CASSLAAGGPSGTDTQYF. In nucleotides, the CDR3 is TGTGCCAGCAGCTTAGCAGCGGGAGGGCCGAGTGGAACAGATACGCAGTATTTT.

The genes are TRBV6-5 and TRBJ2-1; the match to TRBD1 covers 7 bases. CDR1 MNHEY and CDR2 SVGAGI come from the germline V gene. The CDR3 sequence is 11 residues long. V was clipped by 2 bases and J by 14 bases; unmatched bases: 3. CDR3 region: CASSYGTAEFF. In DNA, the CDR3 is TGTGCCAGCAGTTACGGGACAGCTGAGTTCTTC.

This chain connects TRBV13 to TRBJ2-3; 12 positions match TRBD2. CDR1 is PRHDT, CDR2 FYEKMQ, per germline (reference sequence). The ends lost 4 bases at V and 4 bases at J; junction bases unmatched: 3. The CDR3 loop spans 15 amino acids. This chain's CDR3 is CASSSRTSGADTQYF. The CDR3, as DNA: TGTGCCAGCAGCTCTCGGACTAGCGGGGCAGATACGCAGTATTTT.

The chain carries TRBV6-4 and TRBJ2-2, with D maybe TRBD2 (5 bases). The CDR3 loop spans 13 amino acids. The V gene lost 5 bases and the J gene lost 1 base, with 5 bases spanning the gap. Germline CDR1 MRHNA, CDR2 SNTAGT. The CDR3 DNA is TGTGCCAGCAGTAGCGGGAACACCGGGGAGCTGTTTTTT. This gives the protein CASSSGNTGELFF.

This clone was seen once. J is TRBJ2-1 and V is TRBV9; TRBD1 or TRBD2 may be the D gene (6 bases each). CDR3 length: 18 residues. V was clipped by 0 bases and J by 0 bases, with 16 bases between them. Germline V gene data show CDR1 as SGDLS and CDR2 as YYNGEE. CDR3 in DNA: TGTGCCAGCAGCGTAGAGGGGATCGGGGGCCTCTCCTACAATGAGCAGTTCTTC. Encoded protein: CASSVEGIGGLSYNEQFF.

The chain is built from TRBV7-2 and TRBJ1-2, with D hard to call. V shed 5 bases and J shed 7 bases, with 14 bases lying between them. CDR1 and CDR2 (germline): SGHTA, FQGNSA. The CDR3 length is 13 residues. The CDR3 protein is CASSQSWRGGYTF. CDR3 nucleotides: TGTGCCAGCAGCCAATCCTGGCGGGGTGGCTACACCTTC.

CDR3 DNA: TGTGCCAGCAGTCTACGGACAGGGGGGAACACTGAAGCTTTCTTT. Translating gives CASSLRTGGNTEAFF. The chain recombines TRBV6-5 with TRBJ1-1; 10 bases fit TRBD1. With V trimmed by 5 bases and J by 1 base, 4 bases remained unmatched. Germline CDR1 is MNHEY and CDR2 is SVGAGI. The CDR3 has 15 residues.

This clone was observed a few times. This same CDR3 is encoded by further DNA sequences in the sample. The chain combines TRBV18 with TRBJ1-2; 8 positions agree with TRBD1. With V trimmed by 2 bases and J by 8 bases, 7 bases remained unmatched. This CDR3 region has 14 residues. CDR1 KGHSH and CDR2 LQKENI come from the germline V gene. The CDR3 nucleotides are TGTGCCAGCTCACCAGGACAGGGCTTGGTCGGCTACACCTTC. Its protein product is CASSPGQGLVGYTF.

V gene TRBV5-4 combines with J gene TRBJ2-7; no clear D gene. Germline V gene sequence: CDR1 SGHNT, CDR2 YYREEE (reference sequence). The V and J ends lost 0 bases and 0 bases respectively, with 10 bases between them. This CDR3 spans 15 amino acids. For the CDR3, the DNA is TGTGCCAGCAGCTTGGTAGGTAGGAGCTCCTACGAGCAGTACTTC. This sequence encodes CASSLVGRSSYEQYF.

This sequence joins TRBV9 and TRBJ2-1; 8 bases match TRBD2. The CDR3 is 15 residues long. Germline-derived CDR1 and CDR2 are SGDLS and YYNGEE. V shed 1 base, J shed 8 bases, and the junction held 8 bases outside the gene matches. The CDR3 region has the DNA TGTGCCAGCAGCGTACTCAGCGGGAGAGGCGATGAGCAGTTCTTC. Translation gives CASSVLSGRGDEQFF.

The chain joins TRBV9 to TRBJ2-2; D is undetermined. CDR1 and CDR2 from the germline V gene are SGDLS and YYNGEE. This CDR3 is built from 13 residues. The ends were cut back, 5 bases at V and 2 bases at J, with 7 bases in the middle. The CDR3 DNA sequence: TGTGCCAGCAGTGCGACCAACACCGGGGAGCTGTTTTTT. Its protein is CASSATNTGELFF.

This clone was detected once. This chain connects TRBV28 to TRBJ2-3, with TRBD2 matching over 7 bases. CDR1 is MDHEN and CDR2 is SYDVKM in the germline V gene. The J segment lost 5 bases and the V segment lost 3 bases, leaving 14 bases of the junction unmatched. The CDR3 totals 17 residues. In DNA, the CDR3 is TGTGCCAGCAGTTTTCTGGGTGGGGGAGGGCAGGGAGATACGCAGTATTTT. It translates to CASSFLGGGGQGDTQYF. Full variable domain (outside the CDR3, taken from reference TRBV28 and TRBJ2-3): DVKVTQSSRYLVKRTGEKVFLECVQDMDHENMFWYRQDPGLGLRLIYFSYDVKMKEKGDIPEGYSVSREKKERFSLILESASTNQTSMYLCASSFLGGGGQGDTQYFGPGTRLTVL.

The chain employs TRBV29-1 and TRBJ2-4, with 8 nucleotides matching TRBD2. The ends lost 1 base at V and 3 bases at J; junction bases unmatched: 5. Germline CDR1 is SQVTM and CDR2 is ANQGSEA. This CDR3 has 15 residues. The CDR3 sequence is CSVEAKGTSKNIQYF. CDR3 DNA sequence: TGCAGCGTTGAAGCCAAAGGGACTAGCAAAAACATTCAGTACTTC.

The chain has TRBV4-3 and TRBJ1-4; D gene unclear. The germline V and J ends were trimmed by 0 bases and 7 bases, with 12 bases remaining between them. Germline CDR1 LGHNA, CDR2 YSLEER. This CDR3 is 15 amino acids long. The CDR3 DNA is TGCGCCAGCAGCCAAGATAAGGGTGTGGGTGAAAAACTGTTTTTT. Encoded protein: CASSQDKGVGEKLFF.

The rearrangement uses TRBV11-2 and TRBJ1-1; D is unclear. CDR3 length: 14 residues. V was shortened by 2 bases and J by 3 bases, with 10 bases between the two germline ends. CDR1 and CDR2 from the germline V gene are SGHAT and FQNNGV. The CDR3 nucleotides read TGTGCCAGCAGCTTAAACATCGAGCACACTGAAGCTTTCTTT. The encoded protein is CASSLNIEHTEAFF.

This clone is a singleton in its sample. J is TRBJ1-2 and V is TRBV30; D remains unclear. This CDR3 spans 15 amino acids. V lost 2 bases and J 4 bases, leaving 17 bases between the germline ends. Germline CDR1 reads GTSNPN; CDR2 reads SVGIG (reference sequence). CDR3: CAWSYRPMAGYGYTF. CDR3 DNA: TGTGCCTGGAGTTACCGCCCCATGGCAGGCTATGGCTACACCTTC.

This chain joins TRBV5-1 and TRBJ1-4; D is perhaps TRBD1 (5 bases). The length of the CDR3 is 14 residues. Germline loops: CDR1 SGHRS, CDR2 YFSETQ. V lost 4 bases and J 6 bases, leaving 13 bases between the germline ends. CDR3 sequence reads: CASSRGIGDEKLFF. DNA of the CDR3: TGCGCCAGCAGCCGGGGGATAGGGGATGAAAAACTGTTTTTT. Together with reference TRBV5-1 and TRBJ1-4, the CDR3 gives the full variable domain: KAGVTQTPRYLIKTRGQQVTLSCSPISGHRSVSWYQQTPGQGLQFLFEYFSETQRNKGNFPGRFSGRQFSNSRSEMNVSTLELGDSALYLCASSRGIGDEKLFFGSGTQLSVL.

The CDR3 loop reads CASSVGTPSYEQYF. The DNA for the CDR3 is TGTGCCAGCAGCGTAGGGACGCCTTCCTACGAGCAGTACTTC. The chain links TRBV9 to TRBJ2-7, with D uncertain. The germline gives CDR1 SGDLS, CDR2 YYNGEE. Trimming left V 0 bases short and J 1 base short, with 8 bases between. The CDR3 runs to 14 residues.

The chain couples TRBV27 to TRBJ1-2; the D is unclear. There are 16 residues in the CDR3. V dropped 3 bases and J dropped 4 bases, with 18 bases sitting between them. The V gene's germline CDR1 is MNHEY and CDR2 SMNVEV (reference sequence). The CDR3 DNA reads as TGTGCCAGCAGTTTTTTAGGAGGCGTCGGGTCCTATGGCTACACCTTC. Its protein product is CASSFLGGVGSYGYTF.

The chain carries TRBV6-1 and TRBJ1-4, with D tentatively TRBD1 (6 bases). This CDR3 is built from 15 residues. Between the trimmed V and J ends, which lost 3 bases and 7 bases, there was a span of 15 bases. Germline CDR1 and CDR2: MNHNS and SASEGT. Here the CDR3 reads CASSDRTERGEKLFF. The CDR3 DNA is TGTGCCAGCAGTGATCGGACAGAGAGAGGTGAAAAACTGTTTTTT.

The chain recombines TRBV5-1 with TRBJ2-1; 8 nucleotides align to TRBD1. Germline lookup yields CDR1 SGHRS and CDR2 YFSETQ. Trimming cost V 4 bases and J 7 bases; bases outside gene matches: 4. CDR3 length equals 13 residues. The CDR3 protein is CASSPRTGNEQFF. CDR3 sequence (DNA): TGCGCCAGCAGCCCCCGGACAGGGAATGAGCAGTTCTTC.

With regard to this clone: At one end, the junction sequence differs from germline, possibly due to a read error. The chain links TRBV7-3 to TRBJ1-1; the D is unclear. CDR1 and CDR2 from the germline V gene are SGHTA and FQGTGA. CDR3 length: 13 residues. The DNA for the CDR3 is TGTGCCAGCAGCTTGATGGCTAACACTGGAGCTTTCTTT. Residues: CASSLMANTGAFF.

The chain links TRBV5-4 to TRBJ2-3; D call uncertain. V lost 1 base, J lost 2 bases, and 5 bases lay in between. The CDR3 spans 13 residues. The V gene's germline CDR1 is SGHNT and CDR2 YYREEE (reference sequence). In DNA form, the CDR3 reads TGTGCCAGCAGCTTGCCCTCCACAGATACGCAGTATTTT. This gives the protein CASSLPSTDTQYF.

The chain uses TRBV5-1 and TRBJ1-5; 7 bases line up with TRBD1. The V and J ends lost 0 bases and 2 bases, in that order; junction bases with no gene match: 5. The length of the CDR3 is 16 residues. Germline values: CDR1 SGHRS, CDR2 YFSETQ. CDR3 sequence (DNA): TGCGCCAGCAGCTTGGGTGACAGGGAGGGCAATCAGCCCCAGCATTTT. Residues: CASSLGDREGNQPQHF.

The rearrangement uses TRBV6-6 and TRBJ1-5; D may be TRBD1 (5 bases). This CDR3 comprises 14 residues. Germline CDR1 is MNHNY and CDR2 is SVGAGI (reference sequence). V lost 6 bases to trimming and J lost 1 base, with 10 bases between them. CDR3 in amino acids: CASRPRESNQPQHF. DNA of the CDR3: TGTGCCAGCAGGCCCAGGGAAAGCAATCAGCCCCAGCATTTT.